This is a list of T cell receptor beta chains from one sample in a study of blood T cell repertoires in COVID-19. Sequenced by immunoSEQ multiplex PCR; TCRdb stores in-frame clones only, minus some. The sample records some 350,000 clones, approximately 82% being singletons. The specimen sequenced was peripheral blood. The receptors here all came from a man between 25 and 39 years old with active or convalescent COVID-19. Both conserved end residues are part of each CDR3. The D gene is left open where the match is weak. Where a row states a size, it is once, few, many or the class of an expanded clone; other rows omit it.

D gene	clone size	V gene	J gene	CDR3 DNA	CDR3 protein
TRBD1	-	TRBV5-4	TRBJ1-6	TGTGCCAGCAGCCCTGGGACAGTAAATTCACCCCTCCACTTT	CASSPGTVNSPLHF
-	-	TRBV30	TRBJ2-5	TGTGCCTGGAGTGATAGAGGCCAAGAGACCCAGTACTTC	CAWSDRGQETQYF
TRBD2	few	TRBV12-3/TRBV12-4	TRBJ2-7	TGTGCCAGCAGTTTATGGCGGGGGTACGAGCAGTACTTC	CASSLWRGYEQYF
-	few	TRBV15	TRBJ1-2	TGTGCCACCAGCCCGGGGACGCCGGAGGGCTATGGCTACACCTTC	CATSPGTPEGYGYTF
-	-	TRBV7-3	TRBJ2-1	TGTGCCAGCAGCCTGCTACCCCGCCCGAGGGCCGGTGTGAATGAGCAGTTCTTC	CASSLLPRPRAGVNEQFF
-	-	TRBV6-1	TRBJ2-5	TGTGCCAGCAGTGAAGTCCGGGAGACCCAGTACTTC	CASSEVRETQYF
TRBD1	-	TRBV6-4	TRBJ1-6	TGTGCCAGCAGTCGGGACAGGGAAAGGAATTCACCCCTCCACTTT	CASSRDRERNSPLHF
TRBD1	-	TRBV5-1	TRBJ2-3	TGCGCCAGCAGCCTTAACAGGGGCGGCACAGATACGCAGTATTTT	CASSLNRGGTDTQYF
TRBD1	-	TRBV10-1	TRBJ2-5	TGCGCCAACGACAGGGGCGAACAAGAGACCCAGTACTTC	CANDRGEQETQYF
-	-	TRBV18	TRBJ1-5	TGTGCCAGCTCACCTCAGGGAAGCAATCAGCCCCAGCATTTT	CASSPQGSNQPQHF
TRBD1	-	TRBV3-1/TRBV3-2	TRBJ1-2	TGTGCCAGCAGCCGGGACAGGGTTGGCTACACCTTC	CASSRDRVGYTF
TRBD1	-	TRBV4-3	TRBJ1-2	TGCGCCAGCAGCCAAGATTCCGGACAGGGGTATGGCTACACCTTC	CASSQDSGQGYGYTF
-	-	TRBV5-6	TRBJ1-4	TGTGCCAGCAGCTTGAGAGTAACTAATGAAAAACTGTTTTTT	CASSLRVTNEKLFF
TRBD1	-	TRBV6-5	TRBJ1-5	TGTGCCAGCAGTTACGGGACAGCACCCTATCAGCCCCAGCATTTT	CASSYGTAPYQPQHF
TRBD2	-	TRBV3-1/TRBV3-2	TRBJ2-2	TGTGCCAGCAGCCCCTGGCTAGCGGGCACCGGGGAGCTGTTTTTT	CASSPWLAGTGELFF
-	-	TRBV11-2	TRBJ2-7	TGTGCCAGCAGCCCCACTTTATTCGAGCAGTACTTC	CASSPTLFEQYF
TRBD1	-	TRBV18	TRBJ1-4	TGTGCCAGCTCACCCCGAGGACAGGGAAGAAATGAAAAACTGTTTTTT	CASSPRGQGRNEKLFF
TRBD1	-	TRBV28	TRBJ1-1	TGTGCCAGCAGGGAGACAGGGGGCAGAGGCACTGAAGCTTTCTTT	CASRETGGRGTEAFF
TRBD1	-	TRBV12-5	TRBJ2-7	TGTGCTAGTGGTTCGGGACAGGGTATACACGAGCAGTACTTC	CASGSGQGIHEQYF
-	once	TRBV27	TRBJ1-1	TGTGCCAGCAACCAAGCGGGGGCAAACACTGAAGCTTTCTTT	CASNQAGANTEAFF
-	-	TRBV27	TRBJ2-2	TGTGCCAGCAGTTCCCGCGCGTGGGGCGGCACCGGGGAGCTGTTTTTT	CASSSRAWGGTGELFF
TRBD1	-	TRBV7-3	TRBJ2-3	TGTGCCAGCAGTACAGGGACAGGGCTGAATACGCAGTATTTT	CASSTGTGLNTQYF
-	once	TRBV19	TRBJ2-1	TGTGCCAGTAGTCTCGGGAACCCGCCGAACAATGAGCAGTTCTTC	CASSLGNPPNNEQFF
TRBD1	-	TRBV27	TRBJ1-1	TGTGCCAGCAGTCCGCATCCGACAGGGCGAACTGAAGCTTTCTTT	CASSPHPTGRTEAFF
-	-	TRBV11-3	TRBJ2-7	TGTGCCAGCAGCGGCAGGGCCTTCTCCTACGAGCAGTACTTC	CASSGRAFSYEQYF